The entry below describes one T cell receptor beta chain. This clone was counted between two and nine times. This receptor's antigen is unknown. No much larger clone exists at a distance of one base, and base qualities are not known. This sample was taken from a study of cytomegalovirus exposure and HLA in healthy donors (TCRdb year 2017). About the full investigation: In an earlier analysis of around 540 of the donors, about 260 Gb of sequence data and 117 million unique TCR beta sequences from some 170 million T cells were reported. An early release that covered fewer than 800 HLA-typed donors contained about 300 gigabases of sequencing data and tens of millions of unique TCR sequences. Of the approximately 400 genotyped donors, about 84% fell in the genetic ancestry cluster associated with self-reported Caucasian donors. The study aimed to test whether cataloging public T cell receptors could reveal signatures of past pathogen exposure. Using immunosequencing, the study profiled T cell repertoires from 666 subjects and related those repertoires to cytomegalovirus serostatus. In addition to the first cohort of approximately 650 subjects, a separate validation cohort of approximately 120 different subjects was used. To predict cytomegalovirus infection status, the study brought together high-throughput TCR immunosequencing, statistical association of individual TCRs with disease status, and machine learning. In a later analysis, previously published TCR beta repertoires from several hundred donors were re-analyzed and high-resolution HLA genotyping was added so that TCR occurrence patterns could be studied. The later analysis used no new phenotypic data to find candidate immune exposures, relying instead on TCR beta sequences and their occurrence across donors. To decide whether each TCR beta V gene segment behaved as functional or pseudogenic, an earlier analysis of nearly 600 of the donors relied on high-throughput TCR beta sequencing. Donor age, sex, ethnicity and CMV serostatus were compiled alongside the repertoire data. In a later genetic analysis, genome-wide SNP genotypes for about 55% of the roughly 670 donors were used, and that subset was treated as a discovery cohort. Every repertoire in the discovery cohort had been generated on one and the same sequencing platform. Both class I and class II loci were covered by HLA typing, at four-digit resolution. Typing coverage varied by locus: roughly 629-640 donors for A, B, C, DRB1 and DQB1; about 520 for DQA1; over 600 for DPA1; around 450 for DPB1. Four or five DR-DQ haplotypes were handled as single units for association and clustering because linkage in the cohort was strong. Among 398 genotyped donors of the cohort, an average of roughly 240,000 unique TCR beta nucleotide sequences were sequenced per donor, roughly 20% of them non-productive. What the research found in general, with its limitations: In this cohort, only TCR beta chains were sequenced, and detectable features were limited by the absence of alpha or paired-chain data. In an earlier analysis of about 600 of the donors, most TCR beta V segments appeared in productive rearrangements about 90% or about 30% of the time, broadly matching IMGT annotations. The authors suggested that the approach could potentially be generalized to other disease states and immunological phenotypes. Because some donors lacked HLA typing at each locus, the association tests relied only on the typed subset. CMV serostatus was the only immune exposure information available for the cohort. Specific HLA alleles were associated with 15,000 to 20,000 TCR beta sequences at a false discovery rate of 0.05 in a later analysis. In a later genetic analysis, fewer N-insertions in productive TCRs were reported among donors in an Asian-associated ancestry cluster than the 666-donor mean. While some public TCRs were present in many individuals, most TCR sequences turned up only very rarely across donors. Linkage disequilibrium might explain the correlated functional status among segregating V segments, but an unknown experimental factor could not be ruled out. A few of the identified cytomegalovirus-associated TCR beta chains were confirmed in vitro to be specific for cytomegalovirus antigens. The study gave a list of 150 to 200 TCR beta chains associated with cytomegalovirus. The earlier analysis of some 560 of the donors excluded approximately 17 rarely observed V segments, including chromosome 9 orphons, because counts were too low. A cluster of highly shared sequence variants was judged likely to represent a technical artifact of the sequencing pipeline. According to a later analysis, most CMV-associated TCR beta chains appeared to be HLA-restricted, and the HLA associations seemed to be driven largely by CMV exposure. A later analysis found that TCR association rates varied across HLA loci, with DRB1 alleles showing the most associated TCRs and HLA-C alleles the fewest. A later analysis reported that several top co-occurrence clusters appeared linked to parvovirus B19, influenza, CMV and Epstein-Barr virus. In a later genetic analysis, a missense DCLRE1C variant was associated with V-gene and J-gene trimming of TCR beta chains, and the association was replicated in an independent cohort. A further reported finding was that TCR beta sequences accurately predicted the HLA-A and HLA-B alleles for most subjects in the first cohort. In a later analysis, HLA-associated TCR beta chains were found to be more clonally expanded and to have lower generation probabilities than equally common non-associated chains. The presence/absence analyses assumed that sequencing depth was roughly uniform across donors, and that assumption may not be true. Assigning TCR associations to individual alleles was difficult when HLA alleles, especially DR and DQ, strongly co-occurred. The classifier was reported to diagnose cytomegalovirus status with high specificity and sensitivity in both the original and validation cohorts.

The cohort was made up of about 610 healthy bone marrow donors. At the time of sampling, all cohort members were nominally healthy, though unrecorded immune exposures were likely present. The donor tested CMV seronegative and was one of the 352 seronegative cohort members. A peripheral blood sample was collected from each donor, and TCR beta sequencing was performed on peripheral blood mononuclear cells. Genomic DNA extraction from the blood cell samples was performed with the Qiagen DNeasy Blood Extraction Kit. The library was generated by the immunoSEQ multiplex PCR assay. The multiplex PCR relied on a mix of 60 forward primers for TCR Vbeta segments and 13 reverse primers for TCR Jbeta segments. Amplification of the CDR3 region of rearranged TCR beta genes was performed with a multiplex PCR assay on genomic DNA. The amplified TCR beta libraries were sequenced on the Illumina HiSeq System as 87-base-pair reads. On the study's bioinformatics: In a later analysis, tens of millions of unique TCR beta chains were counted across the roughly 700 repertoires, and around 11 million of these chains were shared by at least two donors. Raw reads were error-corrected and collapsed into unique sequences by a nearest-neighbor algorithm in which closely related sequences were merged to remove PCR and sequencing errors. CDR3 sequences were aligned to IMGT reference sequences to assign V, D and J gene segments. For a sequence to be retained, a match of at least six nucleotides was required to both a V gene segment and a J gene segment. Rearrangements were called productive when the CDR3 lacked stop codons and stayed in frame with V and J; all others were non-productive. CDR3 was defined according to IMGT convention as the region running from the second conserved V-encoded cysteine to the conserved J-encoded phenylalanine. The earlier analysis of 500 to 650 of the donors excluded any sequence lacking an unambiguous match to a single V gene segment. In an earlier analysis of several hundred of the donors, V segments were called functional above 56.7% productive rearrangements and were called segregating when the between-donor standard deviation exceeded 5%. A statistical classification framework was developed to diagnose cytomegalovirus status using the catalog of TCR beta chain sequences. V and J gene assignment, in a later analysis, came from comparing TCR nucleotide sequences with IMGT/GENE-DB human TR gene sequences. Using the TCRdist pipeline, a later analysis assigned CDR3 sequences along with most-parsimonious VDJ recombination scenarios. In a later analysis, each TCR beta chain was defined by its CDR3 amino acid sequence together with its V-gene family, and reads without a unique V-gene family were excluded. To address suspected cross-contamination and a sequencing artifact, a later analysis removed around 590 highly shared, low-generation-probability nucleotide sequences. A later analysis calculated a clonal expansion index for each public chain from normalized within-repertoire ranks of inferred template counts. In a later analysis, generation probabilities were computed using a VDJ recombination model fitted to out-of-frame rearrangements, and the results were checked against IGoR. Hypergeometric tests were used in a later analysis to score TCR-TCR, TCR-HLA and TCR-CMV co-occurrence, with a repertoire-size bias correction applied to the TCR pairs. To estimate false discovery rates, a later analysis permuted the HLA or CMV assignments 20 times. In a later analysis, co-occurring TCRs were grouped with DBSCAN, and TCRdist sequence similarity was added when clustering was performed within HLA-allele-positive subsets. Repertoires with fewer than 30,000 or more than 120,000 public chains were left out of co-occurrence clustering, as were several repertoires with anomalous nucleotide sharing. This immuneACCESS table, as held by TCRdb, lists in-frame sequences with V and J called but not all clones. Of the missing ones, under half trace to an unresolved V gene in checked studies; the others have no known cause. V and J calls plus clone size are reproduced from that table; the DNA served to infer D and trimming. The sample table contains around 53,000 clones; only one count was recorded for about 80% of them. The top ten hold about 3% of the sample.

The clonotype was recovered from a man between 45 and 60 years old in good health and CMV-seronegative. Source material: PBMCs.

The DNA reads as follows: TGCGCCAGCAGCTTGGGGACACTCGATACGCAGTATTTT. It encodes CASSLGTLDTQYF. The rearrangement combines TRBV5-1 with TRBJ2-3; a tentative D match to TRBD1 spans 5 bases. From the cysteine up to the phenylalanine, the CDR3 has a length of 13 residues. Of the read, only the CDR3 DNA is kept; its 39 bases are in frame from base 1. Looking up the germline V gene yields CDR1 SGHRS and CDR2 YFSETQ. V lost 0 bases and J lost 6 bases; the stretch between them is 8 bases long.